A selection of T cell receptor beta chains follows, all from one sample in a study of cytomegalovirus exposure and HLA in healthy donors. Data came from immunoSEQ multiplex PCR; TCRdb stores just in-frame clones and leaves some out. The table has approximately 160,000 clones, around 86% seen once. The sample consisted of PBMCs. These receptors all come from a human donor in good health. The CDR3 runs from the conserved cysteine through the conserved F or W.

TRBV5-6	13	CASSPYRPDTQYF
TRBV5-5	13	CASSYGGVCEQYF
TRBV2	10	CATRGAQAFF
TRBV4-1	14	CASSQGAGPTEAFF
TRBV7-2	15	CASSLAAGNTDTQYF
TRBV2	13	CASSEETAYEQYF
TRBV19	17	CASSLLGGMSYNSPLHF
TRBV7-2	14	CASSPPGTGTIQYF
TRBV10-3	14	CAISTGTGPYEQYF
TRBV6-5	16	CASSLKPGYFNTEAFF
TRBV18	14	CASSEQGVGTEAFF
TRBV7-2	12	CASSLVGSTQYF
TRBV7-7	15	CASSSTGLQTGTQYF